The 25 T cell receptor beta chains listed next were all sequenced from one sample in a study of shared clonotypes between healthy human individuals. CD45RO-negative CD8 cells positively selected for CCR7 made up the naive population, which excluded terminally differentiated effector memory CD45RA+ cells. Profiled with immunoSEQ multiplex PCR; TCRdb holds only in-frame clones, not every one. In the table there are fewer than 850,000 clones, approximately 96% of which are singletons. The sample comprised naive CD8+ T cells sorted from blood. The receptors shown here come from a young man in good health.

The CDR3 coding sequence is TGTGCCAGCAGTTACTCGATGGGACCCCCCCTGGATACGCAGTATTTT. Residues: CASSYSMGPPLDTQYF. The chain carries TRBV6-5 and TRBJ2-3; the D gene could be TRBD1 or TRBD2 (5 bases each). This CDR3 has 16 amino acids. Per the germline V gene, CDR1 is MNHEY and CDR2 is SVGAGI. V lost 0 bases, J lost 6 bases, and 16 bases lay in between.

The V gene is TRBV27, the J gene TRBJ1-5; 7 nucleotides match TRBD1. V lost 6 bases, J lost 3 bases, and 17 bases stayed unmatched. Germline V lookup: CDR1 MNHEY, CDR2 SMNVEV (reference sequence). CDR3 length: 18 residues. The CDR3 protein is CASSPGPIGGYFNQPQHF. The CDR3 DNA follows: TGTGCCAGCAGCCCAGGACCCATAGGGGGCTACTTCAATCAGCCCCAGCATTTT.

The rearrangement joins TRBV28 to TRBJ1-4; unclear D gene. Trimming cost V 3 bases and J 4 bases, with 18 bases left between them. The CDR3 is 17 residues long. Per germline, CDR1 MDHEN and CDR2 SYDVKM. CDR3 DNA sequence: TGTGCCAGCAGTTTTCTATTGGAGGACGAGAGTAATGAAAAACTGTTTTTT. Amino acids: CASSFLLEDESNEKLFF.

The V gene is TRBV5-1, the J gene TRBJ2-3; D is possibly TRBD1 or TRBD2 (5 bases each). The CDR3 totals 16 residues. Trimming shortened V by 1 base and J by 2 bases, and 14 bases separated the two germline ends. Germline CDR1 is SGHRS and CDR2 is YFSETQ. In DNA form, the CDR3 reads TGCGCCAGCAGCTTGTATGGGGCGGGCCACACAGATACGCAGTATTTT. This sequence encodes CASSLYGAGHTDTQYF.

V usage is TRBV5-1 and J usage is TRBJ2-5; 8 bases agree with TRBD1. Trimming took 2 bases from V and 4 from J; bases not matched to a gene: 4. Looked up from germline, CDR1 is SGHRS and CDR2 is YFSETQ. The CDR3 has 14 residues. The CDR3: CASSFRTGIETQYF. CDR3 DNA: TGCGCCAGCAGCTTTAGGACAGGGATAGAGACCCAGTACTTC.

The rearrangement uses TRBV27 and TRBJ2-1; D ambiguous. Trimming took 5 bases from V and 3 from J, leaving 11 bases between them. This CDR3 is built from 14 residues. Germline CDR1 reads MNHEY; CDR2 reads SMNVEV (reference sequence). CDR3 nucleotides: TGTGCCAGCAGTCCCGGCGGAAACTACAATGAGCAGTTCTTC. It codes for CASSPGGNYNEQFF.

This sequence joins TRBV13 and TRBJ1-3; D call uncertain. V was trimmed by 4 bases and J by 1 base, leaving 11 bases between them. Germline assignment: CDR1 PRHDT and CDR2 FYEKMQ (reference sequence). The CDR3 has 15 amino acids. CDR3 DNA sequence: TGTGCCAGCAGCTCCCCGATCCTTTCTGGAAACACCATATATTTT. This gives the protein CASSSPILSGNTIYF.

The J gene is TRBJ2-7, the V gene TRBV7-9, with 7 bases fitting TRBD1. The CDR3 consists of 15 residues. The germline V gene has CDR1 SEHNR and CDR2 FQNEAQ (reference sequence). J was trimmed by 9 bases and V by 5 bases; bases with no gene match: 16. The CDR3 spells CASSHLQAGGEGQYF. The CDR3 DNA follows: TGTGCCAGCAGCCACCTCCAGGCAGGGGGTGAGGGGCAGTACTTC.

The chain employs TRBV7-9 and TRBJ2-3; D might be TRBD1 (5 bases). The CDR3 totals 14 residues. Trimming took off 3 bases at V and 4 bases at J, with 11 bases between the two ends. In germline, CDR1 is SEHNR, CDR2 FQNEAQ (reference sequence). CDR3 sequence reads: CASSFSAGSDTQYF. In DNA, the CDR3 is TGTGCCAGCAGCTTTTCGGCAGGGTCAGATACGCAGTATTTT. Using reference TRBV7-9 and TRBJ2-3 for the parts outside the CDR3, the full variable domain is DTGVSQNPRHKITKRGQNVTFRCDPISEHNRLYWYRQTLGQGPEFLTYFQNEAQLEKSRLLSDRFSAERPKGSFSTLEIQRTEQGDSAMYLCASSFSAGSDTQYFGPGTRLTVL.

The V gene is TRBV6-1, the J gene TRBJ2-3; TRBD2 matches at 8 bases. This CDR3 is built from 17 residues. Germline-derived CDR1 and CDR2 are MNHNS and SASEGT. Germline trimming cut 0 bases from V and 0 bases from J; bases unmatched to any gene: 5. Here the CDR3 reads CASSEAVAGSSTDTQYF. The CDR3 coding sequence is TGTGCCAGCAGTGAAGCCGTAGCGGGGTCTAGCACAGATACGCAGTATTTT.

The genes are TRBV30 and TRBJ2-7; D gene ambiguous. The ends were cut back, 3 bases at V and 0 bases at J, with 9 bases in the middle. Germline V gene data show CDR1 as GTSNPN and CDR2 as SVGIG (reference sequence). The CDR3 spans 13 residues. CDR3 sequence: CAWRFGYSYEQYF. CDR3 DNA sequence: TGTGCCTGGAGGTTCGGTTACTCCTACGAGCAGTACTTC.

The chain employs TRBV28 and TRBJ2-2; 8 positions match TRBD2. The CDR3 loop spans 14 amino acids. From germline, CDR1 is MDHEN and CDR2 SYDVKM. After removal of 2 bases from V and 5 bases from J, the junction contained 1 base not matched to a gene. The CDR3 reads CASSLPSGTGELFF. CDR3 in DNA: TGTGCCAGCAGTTTACCTAGCGGGACCGGGGAGCTGTTTTTT.

The J gene is TRBJ2-1, the V gene TRBV15, with D maybe TRBD1 (6 bases). There are 16 residues in the CDR3. The V end lost 4 bases, the J end lost 3 bases, and 16 bases lay between the germline ends. The germline V gene has CDR1 LNHNV and CDR2 YYDKDF (reference sequence). The CDR3 region is CATSNPWRTDYNEQFF. In nucleotides, the CDR3 is TGTGCCACCAGCAACCCCTGGAGGACAGACTACAATGAGCAGTTCTTC. Together with reference TRBV15 and TRBJ2-1, the CDR3 gives the full variable domain: DAMVIQNPRYQVTQFGKPVTLSCSQTLNHNVMYWYQQKSSQAPKLLFHYYDKDFNNEADTPDNFQSRRPNTSFCFLDIRSPGLGDTAMYLCATSNPWRTDYNEQFFGPGTRLTVL.

The V call is TRBV7-9, the J call TRBJ2-7; D not resolved. Trimming shortened V by 8 bases and J by 2 bases, and 13 bases separated the two germline ends. The V gene's germline CDR1 is SEHNR and CDR2 FQNEAQ (reference sequence). The CDR3 is made up of 13 amino acids. Here the CDR3 DNA reads TGTGCCAGCGGCGGTGGCATAACCTACGAGCAGTACTTC. It specifies CASGGGITYEQYF. Supplemented by reference TRBV7-9 and TRBJ2-7, the full variable domain reads DTGVSQNPRHKITKRGQNVTFRCDPISEHNRLYWYRQTLGQGPEFLTYFQNEAQLEKSRLLSDRFSAERPKGSFSTLEIQRTEQGDSAMYLCASGGGITYEQYFGPGTRLTVT.

This clone came up a few times. The chain carries TRBV28 and TRBJ2-1, with 9 bases fitting TRBD1. CDR3 length equals 18 residues. Germline V CDR1 and CDR2: MDHEN, SYDVKM. The J segment lost 5 bases and the V segment lost 0 bases, leaving 11 bases of the junction unmatched. The CDR3 DNA is TGTGCCAGCAGTTTATGGCCTCCCGACAGGGGGACCAACAATGAGCAGTTCTTC. Translated: CASSLWPPDRGTNNEQFF.

The rearrangement uses TRBV7-9 and TRBJ2-3, with 7 bases that match TRBD1. J lost 2 bases, V lost 5 bases, and 7 bases had no gene match. The CDR3 has 15 amino acids. The germline CDR1 and CDR2 sequences are SEHNR and FQNEAQ (reference sequence). The CDR3 here is CASSTRDSHTDTQYF. In nucleotides, the CDR3 is TGTGCCAGCAGCACCCGGGACAGTCACACAGATACGCAGTATTTT.

As to this clone: Additional DNA sequences in this sample encode the identical CDR3. The chain recombines TRBV28 with TRBJ2-1; D is unresolved. The V and J ends lost 1 base and 6 bases respectively, with 4 bases between them. This CDR3 has 12 residues. Germline V lookup: CDR1 MDHEN, CDR2 SYDVKM. For the CDR3, the DNA is TGTGCCAGCAGTTTATCGTCCAATGAGCAGTTCTTC. Translation: CASSLSSNEQFF.

J is TRBJ1-2 and V is TRBV28; no firm D call. The V end was cut by 4 bases, the J end by 4 bases, with 7 bases between. Per the germline V gene, CDR1 is MDHEN and CDR2 is SYDVKM. The CDR3 totals 12 residues. The CDR3 DNA sequence: TGTGCCAGCAGTTCCCGGAGCTATGGCTACACCTTC. Protein sequence: CASSSRSYGYTF.

This clone was recorded only once. The chain employs TRBV6-6 and TRBJ1-1; no definite D call. The CDR3 consists of 14 residues. V gave up 2 bases and J gave up 1 base, with 8 bases separating them. Germline values: CDR1 MNHNY, CDR2 SVGAGI (reference sequence). The CDR3 region is CASSYGNRNTEAFF. Written as DNA, the CDR3 is TGTGCCAGCAGTTACGGAAACAGGAACACTGAAGCTTTCTTT.

The genes are TRBV6-6 and TRBJ1-1; the D is unclear. The CDR3 length is 14 residues. CDR1 and CDR2 from the germline V gene are MNHNY and SVGAGI (reference sequence). The germline V and J ends were trimmed by 4 bases and 1 base, with 10 bases remaining between them. The CDR3 sequence: CASSFGDGNTEAFF. CDR3 nucleotide sequence: TGTGCCAGCAGTTTCGGCGACGGGAACACTGAAGCTTTCTTT.

The V gene is TRBV6-6, the J gene TRBJ2-3; D is perhaps TRBD1 (6 bases). Germline loops: CDR1 MNHNY, CDR2 SVGAGI (reference sequence). Trimming took off 8 bases at V and 4 bases at J, with 13 bases between the two ends. This CDR3 region has 13 residues. CDR3 DNA sequence: TGTGCCAGCGTGGGGGCCTGGGCAGATACGCAGTATTTT. Amino acid sequence: CASVGAWADTQYF.

The chain links TRBV19 to TRBJ2-7; 7 bases are shared with TRBD2. The CDR3 totals 11 residues. V shed 4 bases and J 12 bases; nucleotides not matched to a gene: 6. Germline assignment: CDR1 LNHDA and CDR2 SQIVND (reference sequence). CDR3 DNA: TGTGCCAGTAGTACCGGACTAGATTTGTACTTC. This encodes CASSTGLDLYF.

The chain employs TRBV7-8 and TRBJ1-4; 9 bases are a match to TRBD1. V lost 2 bases and J lost 7; bases outside the gene matches: 5. The CDR3 spans 15 residues. Germline CDR1 SGHVS, CDR2 FQNEAQ. This CDR3 reads CASSLTRDRVEKLFF. The CDR3 DNA reads as TGTGCCAGCAGCTTAACTCGGGACAGGGTTGAAAAACTGTTTTTT.

The rearrangement links TRBV7-9 to TRBJ1-5, with D perhaps matching TRBD1 (5 bases). The CDR3 loop spans 14 amino acids. Germline CDR1 and CDR2: SEHNR and FQNEAQ (reference sequence). Trimming removed 2 bases at V and 2 bases at J, with 7 bases between. CDR3 coding DNA: TGTGCCAGCAGCTTAAGGGACGGCAATCAGCCCCAGCATTTT. Translation: CASSLRDGNQPQHF.

This rearrangement joins TRBV6-5 to TRBJ2-1; 12 bases align to TRBD2. This CDR3 has 15 residues. The ends lost 4 bases at V and 6 bases at J; junction bases unmatched: 4. CDR1 and CDR2 from the germline V gene are MNHEY and SVGAGI. DNA for the CDR3: TGTGCCAGCAGTTCGCTAGCGGGAGGGAGCAATGAGCAGTTCTTC. It is translated as CASSSLAGGSNEQFF.